The next 15 T cell receptor beta chains were all read from a single sample in a study of human T cells and chemical hapten exposure. TCRdb itself ran the RACE reads through MiXCR, one entry per CDR3 protein. This sample carries about 350,000 distinct CDR3 sequences, roughly 6% of them seen once, and the ten largest clones take about 6%. The time point is: patch test 2, 6 weeks after DPC sensitization. Treatment in this sample: therapeutic diphenylcyclopropenone sensitization with weekly scalp DPC. Sequenced here: whole blood, sampled in connection with sensitization to the hapten diphenylcyclopropenone (DPC). The receptor set was obtained from a woman aged 18-29 years with alopecia areata. Some clones in this sample may be carry-over from other donors' samples.

The chain is built from TRBV19 and TRBJ1-5; no clear D. V was shortened by 7 bases and J by 4 bases, with 8 bases between the two germline ends. CDR3 length: 12 residues. Germline CDR1 is LNHDA and CDR2 is SQIVND (reference sequence). The CDR3 region is CASNFFNQPQHF. CDR3 sequence (DNA): TGTGCCAGTAATTTTTTTAATCAGCCCCAGCATTTT.

Ten or more counts support this clonotype. The chain is built from TRBV20-1 and TRBJ1-1; 8 nucleotides align to TRBD1. The CDR3 has 12 residues. Germline lookup yields CDR1 DFQATT and CDR2 SNEGSKA (reference sequence). Trimming took 4 bases from V and 4 from J; bases not matched to a gene: 2. CDR3 protein: CSANRGVTEAFF. The CDR3 DNA follows: TGCAGTGCTAACAGGGGGGTCACTGAAGCTTTCTTT.

This clonotype occurred many times. The rearrangement joins TRBV6-5 to TRBJ1-6; a weak D match, TRBD1 (5 bases). Germline assignment: CDR1 MNHEY and CDR2 SVGAGI. V was pared by 0 bases and J by 4 bases, with 13 bases between. There are 17 residues in the CDR3. DNA of the CDR3: TGTGCCAGCAGTTACTCTCGACAGCAGACTTATAATTCACCCCTCCACTTT. Its protein product is CASSYSRQQTYNSPLHF.

V gene TRBV7-2 combines with J gene TRBJ2-1; 12 bases are shared with TRBD2. Germline loops: CDR1 SGHTA, CDR2 FQGNSA. The CDR3 extends over 17 amino acids. V gave up 1 base and J gave up 6 bases; unmatched junction bases: 7. Here the CDR3 reads CASSLVGRTSGANEQFF. In DNA, the CDR3 is TGTGCCAGCAGCTTAGTCGGTCGGACTAGCGGGGCCAATGAGCAGTTCTTC.

This clonotype occurred a few times. The J gene is TRBJ1-5, the V gene TRBV28, with D unclear. V dropped 3 bases and J dropped 4 bases, with 10 bases sitting between them. CDR3 length: 14 residues. Germline values: CDR1 MDHEN, CDR2 SYDVKM. The CDR3 region is CASSFVNGNQPQHF. The CDR3 DNA reads as TGTGCCAGCAGTTTCGTTAATGGGAATCAGCCCCAGCATTTT.

This clonotype was detected ten times or more. This sequence joins TRBV27 and TRBJ1-4, with 8 bases matching TRBD1. The J segment lost 6 bases and the V segment lost 1 base, leaving 10 bases of the junction unmatched. From germline, CDR1 is MNHEY and CDR2 SMNVEV (reference sequence). This CDR3 has 17 amino acids. CDR3 bases: TGTGCCAGCAGTTTATTAAACGGACAGGGCGGGGATGAAAAACTGTTTTTT. This translates into CASSLLNGQGGDEKLFF.

The J gene is TRBJ1-1, the V gene TRBV28, with a possible D match to TRBD1 (6 bases). Looked up from germline, CDR1 is MDHEN and CDR2 is SYDVKM. This CDR3 has 13 residues. Deletions cut 8 bases from V and 2 bases from J, with 12 bases between. The CDR3 DNA follows: TGTGCCAGCCTTAGAGGGGGAAACACTGAAGCTTTCTTT. Amino acid sequence: CASLRGGNTEAFF.

This clonotype occurred a few times. The V and J genes are TRBV7-6 and TRBJ2-7; tentative D call: TRBD1 (5 bases). From germline, CDR1 is SGHVS and CDR2 FNYEAQ. The CDR3 is 15 residues long. Between the trimmed V and J ends, which lost 4 bases and 4 bases, there was a span of 17 bases. CDR3 coding DNA: TGTGCCAGCAGCTCTCCCCAAAGGGGCCTATACGAGCAGTACTTC. This gives the protein CASSSPQRGLYEQYF.

This clonotype has ten or more counts. This sequence joins TRBV5-1 and TRBJ1-6, with D maybe TRBD1 (5 bases). Trimming pared 0 bases from V and 7 bases from J, leaving 11 bases between. From germline, CDR1 is SGHRS and CDR2 YFSETQ. This CDR3 contains 15 residues. The CDR3 sequence is CASSLAGLQNSPLHF. The CDR3 DNA is TGCGCCAGCAGCTTGGCAGGGCTTCAGAATTCACCCCTCCACTTT.

The chain employs TRBV20-1 and TRBJ2-3; 8 bases agree with TRBD2. The CDR3 spans 13 residues. Germline CDR1 and CDR2: DFQATT and SNEGSKA (reference sequence). As DNA, the CDR3 is TGCAGCCATCAGCGGGGGAGCACAGATACGCAGTATTTT. This sequence encodes CSHQRGSTDTQYF.

This clonotype was seen a handful of times. The chain uses TRBV7-9 and TRBJ2-3; D is unresolved. CDR3 length equals 15 residues. Trimming removed 3 bases at V and 0 bases at J, with 10 bases between. Germline V CDR1 and CDR2: SEHNR, FQNEAQ (reference sequence). CDR3 nucleotide sequence: TGTGCCAGCAGCTTCGGGCAGTTAAGCACAGATACGCAGTATTTT. This codes for CASSFGQLSTDTQYF.

At least ten counts were recorded for this clonotype. This chain's CDR3 is CASSANIQAENTEAFF. In nucleotides, the CDR3 is TGTGCCAGCAGCGCTAATATTCAGGCAGAGAACACTGAAGCTTTCTTT. V and J are TRBV9 and TRBJ1-1; D not resolved. The CDR3 totals 16 residues. Germline V lookup: CDR1 SGDLS, CDR2 YYNGEE. Trimming took 3 bases from V and 1 from J, leaving 16 bases between them.

The DNA of the CDR3 is TGTGCCAGCATCATATCTAGCGGGGGGGAGACCCAGTACTTC. Its translation is CASIISSGGETQYF. The chain links TRBV7-2 to TRBJ2-5, with 11 bases matching TRBD2. CDR3 length equals 14 residues. Trimming took 7 bases from V and 5 from J; bases not matched to a gene: 6. Germline CDR1 reads SGHTA; CDR2 reads FQGNSA.

This clonotype was observed a handful of times. In DNA, the CDR3 is TGTGCCAGCAGCATAGGGACTAGCGGCAACAATGAGCAGTTCTTC. Translated: CASSIGTSGNNEQFF. V gene TRBV9 combines with J gene TRBJ2-1, with TRBD2 matching 11 bases. Germline trimming cut 4 bases from V and 5 bases from J; bases unmatched to any gene: 5. The CDR3 is 15 residues long. Germline values: CDR1 SGDLS, CDR2 YYNGEE.

This clonotype was found a few times. This chain connects TRBV10-3 to TRBJ2-7; D possibly corresponds to TRBD2 (6 bases). The V end lost 0 bases, the J end lost 4 bases, and 10 bases lay between the germline ends. The germline V gene encodes CDR1 ENHRY and CDR2 SYGVKD. This CDR3 spans 14 amino acids. The CDR3 nucleotides are TGTGCCATCAGTGAGTCGATCGGGACTTACGAGCAGTACTTC. Translating it yields CAISESIGTYEQYF.